This entry lists 9 T cell receptor beta chains sequenced from one sample in a study of PD-L1 blockade in urothelial cancer. Time point noted: peripheral blood 6 weeks after treatment start. The table came from immunoSEQ multiplex PCR; TCRdb's copy has only in-frame clones and leaves some out. Of under 55,000 clones in the sample, around 82% were seen once. The specimen comprised PBMCs, sampled around atezolizumab (anti-PD-L1) treatment. These receptor sequences come from a man in his sixties with urothelial cancer.

This sequence joins TRBV28 and TRBJ1-4; D gene ambiguous. V was pared by 1 base and J by 5 bases, with 8 bases between. The length of the CDR3 is 14 residues. The germline CDR1 and CDR2 sequences are MDHEN and SYDVKM. DNA for the CDR3: TGTGCCAGCAGTTTATTTAACCGGAATGAAAAACTGTTTTTT. Encoded protein: CASSLFNRNEKLFF.

The J gene is TRBJ2-7, the V gene TRBV27, with TRBD2 matching 9 bases. Germline V gene lookup returns CDR1 MNHEY and CDR2 SMNVEV (reference sequence). There are 15 residues in the CDR3. The junction had 6 bases not matched to a gene; V was cut back by 3 bases and J by 3 bases. For the CDR3, the DNA is TGTGCCAGCAGTTTGTTAGCGGGAGTGGGCTACGAGCAGTACTTC. It specifies CASSLLAGVGYEQYF.

The rearrangement links TRBV19 to TRBJ2-7, with a tentative D call TRBD2 (6 bases). This CDR3 has 16 residues. The V gene's germline CDR1 is LNHDA and CDR2 SQIVND (reference sequence). Between the trimmed V and J ends, which lost 0 bases and 2 bases, there was a span of 14 bases. The CDR3 reads CASSIDAGTRTYEQYF. DNA of the CDR3: TGTGCCAGTAGTATAGATGCGGGAACGAGAACCTACGAGCAGTACTTC.

V gene TRBV5-1 combines with J gene TRBJ2-1; 8 nucleotides match TRBD2. This CDR3 comprises 15 residues. The germline CDR1 and CDR2 sequences are SGHRS and YFSETQ. V shed 4 bases and J 4 bases; nucleotides not matched to a gene: 7. The CDR3 coding sequence is TGCGCCAGCAGCACGAGCGGGGGTCGGTACAATGAGCAGTTCTTC. Translating gives CASSTSGGRYNEQFF. Supplemented by reference TRBV5-1 and TRBJ2-1, the full variable domain reads KAGVTQTPRYLIKTRGQQVTLSCSPISGHRSVSWYQQTPGQGLQFLFEYFSETQRNKGNFPGRFSGRQFSNSRSEMNVSTLELGDSALYLCASSTSGGRYNEQFFGPGTRLTVL.

The chain has TRBV28 and TRBJ2-1, with 12 bases aligning to TRBD1. Germline trimming cut 5 bases from V and 1 base from J; bases unmatched to any gene: 12. Germline loops: CDR1 MDHEN, CDR2 SYDVKM. This CDR3 comprises 19 residues. The CDR3 coding sequence is TGTGCCAGCAGTCTATCGGGACAGGGGGCTTTTCGATCCTACAATGAGCAGTTCTTC. This encodes CASSLSGQGAFRSYNEQFF.

The V and J genes are TRBV11-2 and TRBJ2-2, with TRBD1 as a possible D gene (7 bases). The V gene lost 4 bases and the J gene lost 5 bases, with 14 bases spanning the gap. This CDR3 has 15 residues. CDR1 and CDR2 (germline): SGHAT, FQNNGV. The CDR3 spells CASSWRGLRTGELFF. CDR3 sequence (DNA): TGTGCCAGCAGCTGGAGGGGGCTCAGGACCGGGGAGCTGTTTTTT.

V gene TRBV5-6 combines with J gene TRBJ2-7; perhaps TRBD2 as D (6 bases). V was shortened by 0 bases and J by 5 bases, with 12 bases between the two germline ends. The germline gives CDR1 SGHDT, CDR2 YYEEEE. The CDR3 totals 14 residues. Here the CDR3 DNA reads TGTGCCAGCAGCTTGGTTCAGGGAGGCCACGAGCAGTACTTC. This gives the protein CASSLVQGGHEQYF.

This sequence joins TRBV4-3 and TRBJ1-2; 11 bases match TRBD1. With V trimmed by 3 bases and J by 4 bases, 4 bases remained unmatched. The CDR3 totals 15 residues. CDR1 and CDR2 (germline): LGHNA, YSLEER. The CDR3 region has the DNA TGCGCCAGCAGCCACTCCGGGACAGGGGGCTATGGCTACACCTTC. Translating gives CASSHSGTGGYGYTF.

The chain links TRBV19 to TRBJ2-6; 10 bases line up with TRBD1. Germline V gene lookup returns CDR1 LNHDA and CDR2 SQIVND (reference sequence). The CDR3 is 16 amino acids. The V segment lost 3 bases and the J segment 2 bases; nucleotides outside the gene matches: 1. CDR3 nucleotides: TGTGCCAGTAGTATCGGGACAGGGGCTGGGGCCAACGTCCTGACTTTC. Translated, it gives CASSIGTGAGANVLTF.